Shown below are 6 T cell receptor beta chains from a single sample sequenced in a study of cytotoxic CD8 clonotypes in ibrutinib-treated CLL. Method: immunoSEQ multiplex PCR; TCRdb's copy keeps in-frame clones and lacks some. The table has roughly 250,000 clones, 60% to 75% seen once. This sample comprised PBMCs, obtained after 24 months of ibrutinib treatment. These receptor sequences come from a human donor with chronic lymphocytic leukemia.

The rearrangement uses TRBV4-3 and TRBJ1-1; 11 nucleotides agree with TRBD1. J gave up 5 bases and V 3 bases, and 5 bases lay outside the gene matches. This CDR3 region has 15 residues. Germline V gives CDR1 LGHNA, CDR2 YSLEER. The CDR3 DNA reads TGCGCCAGCAGCCAGGGGACAGGGGGTAATACTGAAGCTTTCTTT. Encoded protein: CASSQGTGGNTEAFF.

The chain joins TRBV7-9 to TRBJ2-4; 10 bases line up with TRBD2. V lost 5 bases, J lost 1 base, and 11 bases stayed unmatched. In germline, CDR1 is SEHNR, CDR2 FQNEAQ (reference sequence). The CDR3 spans 18 residues. DNA for the CDR3: TGTGCCAGCAGCAACCCGCGAGCGGGAGGGGCGGCCAAAAACATTCAGTACTTC. Translated, it gives CASSNPRAGGAAKNIQYF.

This CDR3 is CASSFPTSGSYNEQFF. As DNA, the CDR3 is TGTGCCAGCAGCTTTCCAACTAGCGGGAGCTACAATGAGCAGTTCTTC. V gene TRBV11-2 combines with J gene TRBJ2-1; TRBD2 matches 11 bases. Per the germline V gene, CDR1 is SGHAT and CDR2 is FQNNGV. The CDR3 extends over 16 amino acids. J lost 3 bases, V lost 3 bases, and 4 bases had no gene match.

This chain connects TRBV29-1 to TRBJ2-1, with 7 bases lining up with TRBD2. Germline V gene sequence: CDR1 SQVTM, CDR2 ANQGSEA. The V segment lost 4 bases and the J segment 2 bases; nucleotides outside the gene matches: 11. This CDR3 is built from 16 residues. CDR3 amino acids: CSVVPPGGGAYNEQFF. Here the CDR3 DNA reads TGCAGCGTTGTCCCCCCGGGCGGGGGAGCCTACAATGAGCAGTTCTTC.

The V gene is TRBV18, the J gene TRBJ2-1; D unclear. V lost 3 bases to trimming and J lost 7 bases, with 7 bases between them. The germline CDR1 and CDR2 sequences are KGHSH and LQKENI. CDR3 length: 12 residues. The CDR3 bases are TGTGCCAGCTCACCCGCGTGGAATGAGCAGTTCTTC. This sequence encodes CASSPAWNEQFF.

As to this clone: Relative to the germline gene, one junction end is altered; a read error may explain this. V and J are TRBV7-7 and TRBJ2-7, with D unresolved. CDR3 length: 13 residues. Germline values: CDR1 SSHAT, CDR2 FNYEAQ (reference sequence). The CDR3 coding sequence is TGTGCTAGCAGCTTAGAGCCACACTACGAGCAGTACTTC. Amino acids: CASSLEPHYEQYF.